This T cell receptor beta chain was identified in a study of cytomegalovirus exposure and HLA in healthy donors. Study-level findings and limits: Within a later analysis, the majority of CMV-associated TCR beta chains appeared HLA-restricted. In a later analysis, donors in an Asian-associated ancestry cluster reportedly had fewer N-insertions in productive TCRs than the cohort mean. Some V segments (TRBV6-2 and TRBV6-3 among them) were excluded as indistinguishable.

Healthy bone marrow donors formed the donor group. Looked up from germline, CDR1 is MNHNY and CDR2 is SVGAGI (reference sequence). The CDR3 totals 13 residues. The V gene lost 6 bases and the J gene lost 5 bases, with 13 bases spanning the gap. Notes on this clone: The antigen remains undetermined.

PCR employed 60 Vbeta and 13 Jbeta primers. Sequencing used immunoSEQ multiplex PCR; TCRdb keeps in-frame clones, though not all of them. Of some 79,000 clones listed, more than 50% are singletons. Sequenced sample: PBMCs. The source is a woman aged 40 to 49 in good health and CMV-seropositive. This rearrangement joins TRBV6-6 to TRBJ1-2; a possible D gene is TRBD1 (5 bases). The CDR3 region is CASSVRVAYGYTF. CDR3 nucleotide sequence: TGTGCCAGCAGCGTCAGGGTTGCTTATGGCTACACCTTC.